This T cell receptor beta chain was recorded in a study of blood T cells in healthy people across ages. Regarding the study as a whole: Total diversity from one million sequenced T cells was likely underestimated.

This CDR3 is built from 14 residues. V gave up 0 bases and J gave up 7 bases; unmatched junction bases: 5. Per the germline V gene, CDR1 is MGHRA and CDR2 is YSYEKL. On this clonotype itself: Its specificity is unknown.

Alongside a J-beta primer mix, a sample-barcoded 5' primer served in a second PCR lasting roughly 7 to 11 cycles. The template-switch adaptor, which had 12 random nucleotides, put a tag on each cDNA molecule. MiXCR, applied by TCRdb to the 5' RACE reads, yields one record per CDR3 protein. This table holds hundreds of thousands of distinct CDR3 sequences, 40% to 45% found once. The J gene is TRBJ2-7, the V gene TRBV4-1, with TRBD1 identical over 8 bases. The source is a man older than 75 in good health. The sequenced material came from blood. CDR3 sequence (DNA): TGCGCCAGCAGCCAAGATTACAGGGGGGCAGAGCAGTACTTC. It yields the protein CASSQDYRGAEQYF.